This TCR beta chain was sequenced during a study of T cell repertoires in cytomegalovirus infection. For the study at large: In the study, CMV epitopes included recently identified HLA-C-restricted and well-studied HLA-B-restricted ones. Indications of both CMV infection and matching HLA type were provided by public TCR beta signatures.

To note about this clonotype: What it recognizes is unknown.

Regarding the study as a whole: HLA-C-restricted CMV-specific TCR beta clonotypes were dominant in the ex vivo response. The cumulative frequency of public TCR beta families distinguished individuals who carried CMV together with the relevant HLA.

TCRdb itself ran the reads through MiXCR, one entry per CDR3 protein. The data contain some 480,000 distinct CDR3 sequences, around 35% of them singletons. Sequences were derived from cultured PBMCs, sampled from culture after CMV antigen stimulation. The sequence derives from a human donor in good health (CMV status not recorded). Some clones in this sample may be carry-over from other donors' samples.

The CDR3 bases are TGTGCCATCAGTCCGGGACGCAGCACAGATACGCAGTATTTT. It codes for CAISPGRSTDTQYF. The rearrangement links TRBV10-3 to TRBJ2-3, with D perhaps given as TRBD1 or TRBD2 (5 bases each). V lost 5 bases to trimming and J lost 0 bases, with 9 bases between them. The CDR3 extends over 14 amino acids. Germline-derived CDR1 and CDR2 are ENHRY and SYGVKD.